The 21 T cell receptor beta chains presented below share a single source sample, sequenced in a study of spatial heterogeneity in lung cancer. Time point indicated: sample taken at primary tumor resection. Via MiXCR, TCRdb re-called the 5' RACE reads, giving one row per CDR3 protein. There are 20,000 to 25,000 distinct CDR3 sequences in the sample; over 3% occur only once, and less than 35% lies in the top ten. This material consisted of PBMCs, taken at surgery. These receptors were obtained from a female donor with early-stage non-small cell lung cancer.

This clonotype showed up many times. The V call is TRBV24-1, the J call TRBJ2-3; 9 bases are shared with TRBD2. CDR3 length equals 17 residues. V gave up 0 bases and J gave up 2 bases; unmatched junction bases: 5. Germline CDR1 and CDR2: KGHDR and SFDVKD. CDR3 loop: CATSDLLAGGFTDTQYF. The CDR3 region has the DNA TGTGCCACCAGTGATTTGCTGGCGGGAGGGTTCACAGATACGCAGTATTTT.

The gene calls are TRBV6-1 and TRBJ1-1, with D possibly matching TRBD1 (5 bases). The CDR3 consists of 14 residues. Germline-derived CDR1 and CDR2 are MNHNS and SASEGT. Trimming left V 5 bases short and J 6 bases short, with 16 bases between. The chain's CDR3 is CASSITGTGAEAFF. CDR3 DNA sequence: TGTGCCAGCAGTATAACCGGGACCGGCGCTGAAGCTTTCTTT.

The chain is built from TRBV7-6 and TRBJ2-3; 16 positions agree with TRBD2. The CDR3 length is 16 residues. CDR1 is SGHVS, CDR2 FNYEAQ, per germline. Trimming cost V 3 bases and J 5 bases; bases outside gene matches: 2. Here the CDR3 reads CASSLGLAGGVDTQYF. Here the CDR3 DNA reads TGTGCCAGCAGCTTGGGACTAGCGGGAGGGGTAGATACGCAGTATTTT. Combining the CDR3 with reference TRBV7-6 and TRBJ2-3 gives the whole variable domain GAGVSQSPRYKVTKRGQDVALRCDPISGHVSLYWYRQALGQGPEFLTYFNYEAQQDKSGLPNDRFSAERPEGSISTLTIQRTEQRDSAMYRCASSLGLAGGVDTQYFGPGTRLTVL.

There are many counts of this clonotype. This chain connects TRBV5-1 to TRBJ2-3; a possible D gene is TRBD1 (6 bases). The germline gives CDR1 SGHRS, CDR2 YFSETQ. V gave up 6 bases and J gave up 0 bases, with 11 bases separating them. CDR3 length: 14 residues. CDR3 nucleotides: TGCGCCAGCAACGTCGACAGGAGCACAGATACGCAGTATTTT. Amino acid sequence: CASNVDRSTDTQYF.

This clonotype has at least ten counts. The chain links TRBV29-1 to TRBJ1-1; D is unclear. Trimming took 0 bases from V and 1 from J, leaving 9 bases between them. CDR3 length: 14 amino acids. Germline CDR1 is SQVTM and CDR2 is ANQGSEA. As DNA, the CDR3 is TGCAGCGTTGAAGACGGGCAACGGAACACTGAAGCTTTCTTT. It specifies CSVEDGQRNTEAFF.

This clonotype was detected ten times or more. The CDR3 reads CASSFNRWAVDHF. DNA of the CDR3: TGTGCCAGCAGTTTTAATCGCTGGGCGGTGGATCATTTT. This rearrangement joins TRBV28 to TRBJ1-5, with D unclear. The CDR3 loop spans 13 amino acids. Trimming cost V 3 bases and J 16 bases, with 19 bases left between them. Per germline, CDR1 MDHEN and CDR2 SYDVKM.

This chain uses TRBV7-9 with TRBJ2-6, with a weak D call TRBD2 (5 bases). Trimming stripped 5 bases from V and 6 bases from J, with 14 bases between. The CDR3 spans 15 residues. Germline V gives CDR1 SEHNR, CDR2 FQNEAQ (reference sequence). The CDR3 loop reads CASSLTGFEANVLTF. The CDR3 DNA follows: TGTGCCAGCAGCCTTACGGGGTTTGAGGCCAACGTCCTGACTTTC.

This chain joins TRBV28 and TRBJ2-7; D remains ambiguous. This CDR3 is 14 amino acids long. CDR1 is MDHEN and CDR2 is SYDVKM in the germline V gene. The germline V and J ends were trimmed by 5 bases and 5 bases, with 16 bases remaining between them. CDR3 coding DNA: TGTGCCAGCAGTATGACCTCGACGGAAAACGAGCAGTACTTC. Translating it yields CASSMTSTENEQYF. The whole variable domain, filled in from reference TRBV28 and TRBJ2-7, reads DVKVTQSSRYLVKRTGEKVFLECVQDMDHENMFWYRQDPGLGLRLIYFSYDVKMKEKGDIPEGYSVSREKKERFSLILESASTNQTSMYLCASSMTSTENEQYFGPGTRLTVT.

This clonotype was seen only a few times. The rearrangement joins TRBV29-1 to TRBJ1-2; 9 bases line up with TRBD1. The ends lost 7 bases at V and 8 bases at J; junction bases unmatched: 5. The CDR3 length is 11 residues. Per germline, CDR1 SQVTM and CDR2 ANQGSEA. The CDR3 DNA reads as TGCAGCGCACAGGGGGCGCGGGGCTACACCTTC. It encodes CSAQGARGYTF.

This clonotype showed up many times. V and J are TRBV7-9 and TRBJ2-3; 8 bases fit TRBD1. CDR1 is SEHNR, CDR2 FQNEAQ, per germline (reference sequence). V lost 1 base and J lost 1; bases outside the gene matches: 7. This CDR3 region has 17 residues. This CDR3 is CASSLEIQTGGTDTQYF. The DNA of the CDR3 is TGTGCCAGCAGCTTAGAGATTCAGACAGGGGGCACAGATACGCAGTATTTT.

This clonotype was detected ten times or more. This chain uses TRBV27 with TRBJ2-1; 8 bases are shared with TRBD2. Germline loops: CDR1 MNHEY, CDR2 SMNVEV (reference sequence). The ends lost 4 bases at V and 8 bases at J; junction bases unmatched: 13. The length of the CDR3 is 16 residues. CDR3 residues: CASSSSGPRLWDEQFF. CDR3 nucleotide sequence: TGTGCCAGCAGTTCTAGCGGGCCAAGGCTCTGGGATGAGCAGTTCTTC.

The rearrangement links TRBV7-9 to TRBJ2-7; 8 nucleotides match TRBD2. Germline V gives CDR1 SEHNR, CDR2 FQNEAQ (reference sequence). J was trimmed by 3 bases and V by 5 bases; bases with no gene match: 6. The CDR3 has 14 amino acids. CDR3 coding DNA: TGTGCCAGCAGCCCGACTAGCGCCCACTACGAGCAGTACTTC. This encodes CASSPTSAHYEQYF. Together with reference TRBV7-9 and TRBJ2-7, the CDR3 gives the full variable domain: DTGVSQNPRHKITKRGQNVTFRCDPISEHNRLYWYRQTLGQGPEFLTYFQNEAQLEKSRLLSDRFSAERPKGSFSTLEIQRTEQGDSAMYLCASSPTSAHYEQYFGPGTRLTVT.

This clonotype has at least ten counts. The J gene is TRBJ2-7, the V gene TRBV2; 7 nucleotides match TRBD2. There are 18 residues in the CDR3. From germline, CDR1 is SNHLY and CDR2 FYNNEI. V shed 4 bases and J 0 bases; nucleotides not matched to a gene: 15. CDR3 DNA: TGTGCCAGCAGTGGGGGAGGGGTCGACGGCAGGAGCTCCTACGAGCAGTACTTC. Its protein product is CASSGGGVDGRSSYEQYF.

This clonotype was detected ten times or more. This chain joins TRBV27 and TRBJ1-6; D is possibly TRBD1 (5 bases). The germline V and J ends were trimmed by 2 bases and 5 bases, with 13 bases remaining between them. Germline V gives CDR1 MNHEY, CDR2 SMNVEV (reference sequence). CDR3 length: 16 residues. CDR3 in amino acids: CASSLRGPPDNSPLHF. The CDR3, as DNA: TGTGCCAGCAGTTTACGGGGCCCTCCGGATAATTCACCCCTCCACTTT.

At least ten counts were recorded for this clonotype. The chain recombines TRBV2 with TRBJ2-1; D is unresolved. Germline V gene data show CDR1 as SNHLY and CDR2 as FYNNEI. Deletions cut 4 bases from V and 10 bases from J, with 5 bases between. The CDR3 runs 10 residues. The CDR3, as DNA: TGTGCCAGCAGTGGACTCGAGCAGTTCTTC. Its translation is CASSGLEQFF.

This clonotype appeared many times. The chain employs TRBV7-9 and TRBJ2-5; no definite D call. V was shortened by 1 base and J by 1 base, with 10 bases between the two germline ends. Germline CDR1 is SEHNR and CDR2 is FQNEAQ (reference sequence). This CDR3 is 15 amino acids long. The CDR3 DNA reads TGTGCCAGCAGCTTAGGGCGGAGATTCCAAGAGACCCAGTACTTC. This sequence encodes CASSLGRRFQETQYF.

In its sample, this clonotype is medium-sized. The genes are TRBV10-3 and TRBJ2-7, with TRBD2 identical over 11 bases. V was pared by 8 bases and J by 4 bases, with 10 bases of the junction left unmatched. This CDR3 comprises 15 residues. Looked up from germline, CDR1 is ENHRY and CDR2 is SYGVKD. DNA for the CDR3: TGTGCCATCGGGCTAGCGGGAGGAGAGGGATACGAGCAGTACTTC. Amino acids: CAIGLAGGEGYEQYF.

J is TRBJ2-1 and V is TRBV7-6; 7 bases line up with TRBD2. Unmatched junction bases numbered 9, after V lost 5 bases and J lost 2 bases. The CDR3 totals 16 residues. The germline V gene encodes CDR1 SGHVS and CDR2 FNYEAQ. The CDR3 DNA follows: TGTGCCAGCAGCACCCAAGCCGGGAGGACCTACAATGAGCAGTTCTTC. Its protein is CASSTQAGRTYNEQFF.

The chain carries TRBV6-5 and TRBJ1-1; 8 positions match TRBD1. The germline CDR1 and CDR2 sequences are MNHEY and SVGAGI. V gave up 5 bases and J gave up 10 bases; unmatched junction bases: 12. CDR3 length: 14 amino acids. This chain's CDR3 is CASSDLTGAPSAFF. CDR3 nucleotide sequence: TGTGCCAGCAGTGATCTGACAGGGGCTCCTTCAGCTTTCTTT.

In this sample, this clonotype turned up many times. The CDR3 sequence: CATKRREDRPKGGYTF. The CDR3 nucleotides are TGCGCCACCAAACGGCGTGAGGACAGGCCTAAGGGGGGCTACACCTTC. V is TRBV23-1 and J is TRBJ1-2; 7 nucleotides match TRBD1. TRBV23-1 is an open reading frame, and its role is uncertain. There are 16 residues in the CDR3. Trimming removed 10 bases from V and 8 bases from J; junction bases left unmatched: 22.

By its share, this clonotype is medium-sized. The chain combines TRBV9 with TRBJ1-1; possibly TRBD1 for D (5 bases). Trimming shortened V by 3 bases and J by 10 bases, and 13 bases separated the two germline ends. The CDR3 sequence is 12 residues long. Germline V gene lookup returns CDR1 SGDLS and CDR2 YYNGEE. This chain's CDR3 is CASSGDSGGAFF. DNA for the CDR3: TGTGCCAGCAGCGGAGACAGTGGGGGAGCTTTCTTT.